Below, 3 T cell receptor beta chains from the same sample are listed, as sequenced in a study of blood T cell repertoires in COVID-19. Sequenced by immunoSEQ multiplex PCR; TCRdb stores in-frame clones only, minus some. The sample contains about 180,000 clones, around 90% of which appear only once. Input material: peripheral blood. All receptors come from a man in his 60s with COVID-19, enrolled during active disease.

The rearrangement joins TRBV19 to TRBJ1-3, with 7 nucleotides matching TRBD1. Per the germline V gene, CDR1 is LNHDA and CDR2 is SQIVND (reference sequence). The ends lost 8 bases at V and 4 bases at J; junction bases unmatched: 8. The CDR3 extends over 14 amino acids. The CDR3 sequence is CASLQTGLGNTIYF. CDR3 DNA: TGTGCCAGTCTACAGACAGGGCTGGGAAACACCATATATTTT.

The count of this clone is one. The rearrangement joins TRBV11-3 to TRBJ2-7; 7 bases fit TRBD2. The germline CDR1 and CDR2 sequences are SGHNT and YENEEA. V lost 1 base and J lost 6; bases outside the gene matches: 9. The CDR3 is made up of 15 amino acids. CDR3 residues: CASSLASVREGEQYF. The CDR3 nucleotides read TGTGCCAGCAGCTTAGCTTCTGTGAGGGAGGGCGAGCAGTACTTC. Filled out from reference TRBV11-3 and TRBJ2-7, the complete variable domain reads EAGVVQSPRYKIIEKKQPVAFWCNPISGHNTLYWYLQNLGQGPELLIRYENEEAVDDSQLPKDRFSAERLKGVDSTLKIQPAELGDSAVYLCASSLASVREGEQYFGPGTRLTVT.

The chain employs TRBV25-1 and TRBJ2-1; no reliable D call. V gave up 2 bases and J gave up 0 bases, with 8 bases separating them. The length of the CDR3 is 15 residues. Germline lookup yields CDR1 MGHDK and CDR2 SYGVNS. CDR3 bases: TGTGCCAGCAGTGAAACCGTGAGCTCCTACAATGAGCAGTTCTTC. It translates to CASSETVSSYNEQFF.